Described below is a single T cell receptor (beta chain) sequence and its context. What it recognizes is unknown. The PCR had 60 Vbeta and 13 Jbeta primers. Method: immunoSEQ multiplex PCR; TCRdb's copy keeps in-frame clones and lacks some. Seen here are about 170,000 clones, approximately 80% observed once, and the top ten hold roughly 4.5%. The sample originates from a study of cytomegalovirus exposure and HLA in healthy donors. Study-wide results and limits: Researchers reported from a later analysis that most CMV-associated TCR beta chains appeared HLA-restricted. Donors belonging to an Asian-associated ancestry cluster reportedly showed fewer N-insertions in productive TCRs than the approximately 670-donor mean, according to what a later analysis found.

Germline V CDR1 and CDR2: SGHAT, FQNNGV. Trimming took off 5 bases at V and 2 bases at J, with 19 bases between the two ends. The CDR3 length is 17 residues. This clonotype was obtained from a woman aged 45-59 years in good health and CMV-seropositive. V is TRBV11-2 and J is TRBJ1-3, with D possibly TRBD1 on 5 matching bases. The sample comprised PBMCs. This CDR3 is CASSRSLLGGAGNTIYF. For the CDR3, the DNA is TGTGCCAGCAGCCGTTCGCTCCTCGGGGGGGCTGGAAACACCATATATTTT.